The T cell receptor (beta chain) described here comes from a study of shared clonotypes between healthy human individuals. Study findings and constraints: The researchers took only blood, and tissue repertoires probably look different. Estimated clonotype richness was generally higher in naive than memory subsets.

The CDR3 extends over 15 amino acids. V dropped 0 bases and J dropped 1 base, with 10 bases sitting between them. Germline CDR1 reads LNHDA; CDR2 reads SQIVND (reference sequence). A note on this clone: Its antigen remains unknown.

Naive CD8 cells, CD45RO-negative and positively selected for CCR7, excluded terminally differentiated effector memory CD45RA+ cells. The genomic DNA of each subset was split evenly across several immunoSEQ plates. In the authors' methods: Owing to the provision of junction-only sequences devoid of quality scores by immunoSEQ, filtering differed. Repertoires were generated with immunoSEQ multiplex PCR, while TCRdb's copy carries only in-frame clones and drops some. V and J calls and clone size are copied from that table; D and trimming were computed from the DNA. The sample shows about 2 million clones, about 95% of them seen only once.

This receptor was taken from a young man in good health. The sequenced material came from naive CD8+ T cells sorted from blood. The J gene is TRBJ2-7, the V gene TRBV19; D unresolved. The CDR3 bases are TGTGCCAGTAGTATAGAGTGGACGTCTTCCTACGAGCAGTACTTC. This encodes CASSIEWTSSYEQYF.